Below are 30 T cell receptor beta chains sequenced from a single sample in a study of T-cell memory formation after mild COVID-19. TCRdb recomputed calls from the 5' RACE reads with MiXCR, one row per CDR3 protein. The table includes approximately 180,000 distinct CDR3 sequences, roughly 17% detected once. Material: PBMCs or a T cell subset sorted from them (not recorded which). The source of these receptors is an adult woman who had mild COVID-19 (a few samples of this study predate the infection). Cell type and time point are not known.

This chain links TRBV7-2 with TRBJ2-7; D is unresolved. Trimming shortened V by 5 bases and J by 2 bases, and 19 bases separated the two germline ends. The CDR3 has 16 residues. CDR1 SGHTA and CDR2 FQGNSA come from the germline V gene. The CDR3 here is CASSLYSHRLPYEQYF. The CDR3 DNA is TGTGCCAGCAGCCTTTACAGCCACCGCCTACCCTACGAGCAGTACTTC.

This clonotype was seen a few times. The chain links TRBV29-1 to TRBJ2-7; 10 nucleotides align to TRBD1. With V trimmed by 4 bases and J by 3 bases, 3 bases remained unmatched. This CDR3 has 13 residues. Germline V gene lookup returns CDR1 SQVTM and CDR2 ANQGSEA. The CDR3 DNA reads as TGCAGCGTTGGTGGGACAGGGGACTACGAGCAGTACTTC. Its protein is CSVGGTGDYEQYF.

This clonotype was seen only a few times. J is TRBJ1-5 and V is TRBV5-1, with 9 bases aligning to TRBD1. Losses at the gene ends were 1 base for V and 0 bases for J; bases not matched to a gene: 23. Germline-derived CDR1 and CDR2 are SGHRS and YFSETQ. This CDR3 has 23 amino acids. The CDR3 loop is CASSLCSPEEDRGKRDSNQPQHF. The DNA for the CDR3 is TGCGCCAGCAGCTTGTGTTCTCCCGAAGAGGACAGGGGTAAGCGGGATAGCAATCAGCCCCAGCATTTT.

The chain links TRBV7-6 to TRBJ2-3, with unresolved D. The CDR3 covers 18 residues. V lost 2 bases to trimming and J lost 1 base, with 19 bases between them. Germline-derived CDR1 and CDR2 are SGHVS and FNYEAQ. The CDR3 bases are TGTGCCAGCAGCTTACTTGTGGACCGCCTGGTTGGCACAGATACGCAGTATTTT. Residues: CASSLLVDRLVGTDTQYF.

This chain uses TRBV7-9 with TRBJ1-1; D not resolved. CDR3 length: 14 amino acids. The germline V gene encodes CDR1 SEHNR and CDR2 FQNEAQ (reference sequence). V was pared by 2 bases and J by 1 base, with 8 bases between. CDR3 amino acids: CASSLSGENTEAFF. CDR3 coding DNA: TGTGCCAGCAGCTTATCCGGGGAGAACACTGAAGCTTTCTTT.

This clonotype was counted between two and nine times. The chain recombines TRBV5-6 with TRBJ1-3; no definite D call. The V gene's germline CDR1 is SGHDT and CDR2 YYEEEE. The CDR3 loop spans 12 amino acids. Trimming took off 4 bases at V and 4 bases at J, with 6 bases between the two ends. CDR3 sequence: CASSPRGNTIYF. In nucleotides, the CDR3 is TGTGCCAGCAGCCCGAGGGGAAACACCATATATTTT.

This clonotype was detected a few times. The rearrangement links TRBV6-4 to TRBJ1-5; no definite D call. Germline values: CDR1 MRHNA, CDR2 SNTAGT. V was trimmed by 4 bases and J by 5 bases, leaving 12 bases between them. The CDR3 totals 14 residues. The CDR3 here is CASSGRRIYQPQHF. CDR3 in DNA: TGTGCCAGCAGTGGTAGGCGGATATATCAGCCCCAGCATTTT.

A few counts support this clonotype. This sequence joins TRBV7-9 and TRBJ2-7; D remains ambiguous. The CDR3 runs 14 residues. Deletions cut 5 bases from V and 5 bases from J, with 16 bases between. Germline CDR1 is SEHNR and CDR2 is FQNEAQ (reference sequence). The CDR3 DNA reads TGTGCCAGCAGCCACTCGAACTCCGTAAACGAGCAGTACTTC. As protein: CASSHSNSVNEQYF.

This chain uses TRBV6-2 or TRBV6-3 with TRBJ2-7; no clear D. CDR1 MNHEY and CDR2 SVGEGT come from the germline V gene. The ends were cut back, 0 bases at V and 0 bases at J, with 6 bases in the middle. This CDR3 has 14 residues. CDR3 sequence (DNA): TGTGCCAGCAGTTACTCGACCGTCTCCTACGAGCAGTACTTC. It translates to CASSYSTVSYEQYF.

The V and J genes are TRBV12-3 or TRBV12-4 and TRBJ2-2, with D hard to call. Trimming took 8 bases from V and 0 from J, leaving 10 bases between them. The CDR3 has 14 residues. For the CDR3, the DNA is TGTGCCAGCCGCCGGGCCGCGAACACCGGGGAGCTGTTTTTT. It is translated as CASRRAANTGELFF.

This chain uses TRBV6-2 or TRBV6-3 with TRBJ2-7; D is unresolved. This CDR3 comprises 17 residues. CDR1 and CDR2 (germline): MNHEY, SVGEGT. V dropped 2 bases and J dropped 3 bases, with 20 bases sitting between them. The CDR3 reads CASSYHPSGVRVYEQYF. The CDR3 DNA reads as TGTGCCAGCAGTTACCATCCGAGTGGGGTAAGAGTCTACGAGCAGTACTTC.

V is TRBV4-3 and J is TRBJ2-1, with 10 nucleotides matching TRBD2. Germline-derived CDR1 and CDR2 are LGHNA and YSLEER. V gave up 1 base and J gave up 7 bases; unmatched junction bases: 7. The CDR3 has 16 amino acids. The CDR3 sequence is CASSQGGAGGVNEQFF. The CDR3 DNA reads TGCGCCAGCAGCCAAGGGGGAGCGGGAGGGGTTAATGAGCAGTTCTTC.

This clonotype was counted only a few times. In nucleotides, the CDR3 is TGTGCCAGCAGATGGGGGGCGAATCAGCCCCAGCATTTT. It codes for CASRWGANQPQHF. This chain joins TRBV12-3 or TRBV12-4 and TRBJ1-5; the D gene is possibly TRBD1 (6 bases). Trimming left V 6 bases short and J 4 bases short, with 10 bases between. The CDR3 runs 13 residues.

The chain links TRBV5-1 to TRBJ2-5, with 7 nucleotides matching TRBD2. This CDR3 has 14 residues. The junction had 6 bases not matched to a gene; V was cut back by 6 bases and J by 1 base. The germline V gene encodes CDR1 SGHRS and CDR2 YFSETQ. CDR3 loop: CASNAGERQETQYF. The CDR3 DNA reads TGCGCCAGCAATGCGGGAGAGCGCCAAGAGACCCAGTACTTC.

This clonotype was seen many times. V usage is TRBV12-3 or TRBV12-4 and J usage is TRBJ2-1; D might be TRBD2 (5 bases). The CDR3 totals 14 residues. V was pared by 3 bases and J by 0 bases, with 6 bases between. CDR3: CASSFGSSYNEQFF. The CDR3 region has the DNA TGTGCCAGCAGTTTTGGGAGCTCCTACAATGAGCAGTTCTTC.

The CDR3 region is CSSWLSGRTDTQYF. CDR3 DNA sequence: TGCAGCTCCTGGCTTAGCGGGAGAACAGATACGCAGTATTTT. V is TRBV29-1 and J is TRBJ2-3, with 9 bases identical to TRBD2. Germline CDR1 reads SQVTM; CDR2 reads ANQGSEA. The CDR3 sequence is 14 residues long. V trimming: 8 bases; J trimming: 3 bases; junction bases outside the gene matches: 9.

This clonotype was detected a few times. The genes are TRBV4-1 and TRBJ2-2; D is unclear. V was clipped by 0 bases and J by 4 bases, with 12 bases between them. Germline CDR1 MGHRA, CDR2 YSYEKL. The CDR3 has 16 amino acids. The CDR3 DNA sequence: TGCGCCAGCAGCCAAGATATCACTTTAACCACCGGGGAGCTGTTTTTT. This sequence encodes CASSQDITLTTGELFF.

The CDR3 bases are TGTGCCAGCAGCGCGACTAGCGGGAGCCCCGGGGAGCTGTTTTTT. Its protein is CASSATSGSPGELFF. The J gene is TRBJ2-2, the V gene TRBV11-3, with 12 nucleotides matching TRBD2. The ends lost 5 bases at V and 6 bases at J; junction bases unmatched: 4. In germline, CDR1 is SGHNT, CDR2 YENEEA. The CDR3 is 15 amino acids.

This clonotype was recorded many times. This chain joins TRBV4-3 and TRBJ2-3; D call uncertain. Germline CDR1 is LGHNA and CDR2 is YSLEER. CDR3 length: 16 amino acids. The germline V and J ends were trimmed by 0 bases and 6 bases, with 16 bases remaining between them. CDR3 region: CASSQDHATAGDTQYF. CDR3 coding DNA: TGCGCCAGCAGCCAAGATCATGCCACCGCCGGGGATACGCAGTATTTT.

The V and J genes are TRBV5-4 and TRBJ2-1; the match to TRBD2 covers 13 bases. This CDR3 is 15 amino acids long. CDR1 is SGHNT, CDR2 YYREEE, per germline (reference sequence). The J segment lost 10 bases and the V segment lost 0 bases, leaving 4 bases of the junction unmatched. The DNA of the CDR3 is TGTGCCAGCAGCTTGGGACTAGCGGGGGGTGGGGAGCAGTTCTTC. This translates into CASSLGLAGGGEQFF.

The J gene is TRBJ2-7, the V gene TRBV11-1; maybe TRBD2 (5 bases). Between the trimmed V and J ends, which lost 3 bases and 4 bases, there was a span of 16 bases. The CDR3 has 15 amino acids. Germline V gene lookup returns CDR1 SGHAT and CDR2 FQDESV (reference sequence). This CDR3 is CASSFNVGENYEQYF. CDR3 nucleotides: TGTGCCAGCAGCTTCAACGTGGGAGAGAATTACGAGCAGTACTTC. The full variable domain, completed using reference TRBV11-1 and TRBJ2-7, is EAEVAQSPRYKITEKSQAVAFWCDPISGHATLYWYRQILGQGPELLVQFQDESVVDDSQLPKDRFSAERLKGVDSTLKIQPAELGDSAMYLCASSFNVGENYEQYFGPGTRLTVT.

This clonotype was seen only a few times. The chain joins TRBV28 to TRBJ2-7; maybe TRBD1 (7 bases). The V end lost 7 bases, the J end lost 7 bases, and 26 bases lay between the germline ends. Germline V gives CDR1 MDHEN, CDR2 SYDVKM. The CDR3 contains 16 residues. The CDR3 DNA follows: TGTGCCAGCACCGAAGGGGGCCAGGGCTTAGGACTAGAGCAGTACTTC. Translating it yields CASTEGGQGLGLEQYF.

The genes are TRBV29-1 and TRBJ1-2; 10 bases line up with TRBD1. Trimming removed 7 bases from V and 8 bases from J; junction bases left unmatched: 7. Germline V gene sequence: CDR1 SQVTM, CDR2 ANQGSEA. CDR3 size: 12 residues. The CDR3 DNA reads TGCAGCGGGAGAGACAGGGGGCAAGGCTACACCTTC. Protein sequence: CSGRDRGQGYTF.

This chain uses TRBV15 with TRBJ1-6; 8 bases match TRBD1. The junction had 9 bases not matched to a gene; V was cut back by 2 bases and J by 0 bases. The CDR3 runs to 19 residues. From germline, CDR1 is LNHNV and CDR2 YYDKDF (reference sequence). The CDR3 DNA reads TGTGCCACCAGCAGAAACCTCAGGGGGCAAAGCTCCTATAATTCACCCCTCCACTTT. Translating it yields CATSRNLRGQSSYNSPLHF.

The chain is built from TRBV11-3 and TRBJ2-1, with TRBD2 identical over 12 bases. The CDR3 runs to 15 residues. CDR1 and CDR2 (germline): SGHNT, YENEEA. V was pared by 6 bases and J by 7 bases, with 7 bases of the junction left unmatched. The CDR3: CASSPKTSGSNEQFF. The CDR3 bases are TGTGCCAGCAGTCCCAAGACTAGCGGGAGTAATGAGCAGTTCTTC.

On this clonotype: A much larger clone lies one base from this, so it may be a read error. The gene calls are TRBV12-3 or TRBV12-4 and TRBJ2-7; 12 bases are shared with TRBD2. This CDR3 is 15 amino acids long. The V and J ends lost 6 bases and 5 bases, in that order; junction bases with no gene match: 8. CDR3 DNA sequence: TGTGCCAGCAGGGAGAAGACTAGCGGGAGACACGAGCAGTACTTC. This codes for CASREKTSGRHEQYF.

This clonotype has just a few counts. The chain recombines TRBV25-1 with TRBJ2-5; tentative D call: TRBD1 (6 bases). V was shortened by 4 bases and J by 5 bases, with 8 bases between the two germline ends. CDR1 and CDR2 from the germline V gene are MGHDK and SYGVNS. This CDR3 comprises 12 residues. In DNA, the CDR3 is TGTGCCAGCAGTGTGCAGGGGGAGACCCAGTACTTC. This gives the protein CASSVQGETQYF. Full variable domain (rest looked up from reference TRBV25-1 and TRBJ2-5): EADIYQTPRYLVIGTGKKITLECSQTMGHDKMYWYQQDPGMELHLIHYSYGVNSTEKGDLSSESTVSRIRTEHFPLTLESARPSHTSQYLCASSVQGETQYFGPGTRLLVL.

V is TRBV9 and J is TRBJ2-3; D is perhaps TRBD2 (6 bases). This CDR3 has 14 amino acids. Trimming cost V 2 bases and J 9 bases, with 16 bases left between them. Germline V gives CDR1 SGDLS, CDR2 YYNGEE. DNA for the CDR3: TGTGCCAGCAGCGTGACTAGTCTCGGTAGAACGCAGTATTTT. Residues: CASSVTSLGRTQYF.

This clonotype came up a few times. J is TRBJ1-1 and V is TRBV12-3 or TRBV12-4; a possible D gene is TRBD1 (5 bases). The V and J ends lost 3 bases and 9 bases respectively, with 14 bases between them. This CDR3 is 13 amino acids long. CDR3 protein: CASSLGGAAKAFF. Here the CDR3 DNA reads TGTGCCAGCAGTTTGGGAGGGGCGGCGAAAGCTTTCTTT.

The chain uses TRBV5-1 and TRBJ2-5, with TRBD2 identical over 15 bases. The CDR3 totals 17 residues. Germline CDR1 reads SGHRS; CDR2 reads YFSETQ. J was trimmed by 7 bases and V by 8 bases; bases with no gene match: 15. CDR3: CASSGTSGRRGTGTQYF. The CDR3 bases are TGCGCCAGTTCCGGGACTAGCGGGAGGAGAGGGACCGGGACCCAGTACTTC.